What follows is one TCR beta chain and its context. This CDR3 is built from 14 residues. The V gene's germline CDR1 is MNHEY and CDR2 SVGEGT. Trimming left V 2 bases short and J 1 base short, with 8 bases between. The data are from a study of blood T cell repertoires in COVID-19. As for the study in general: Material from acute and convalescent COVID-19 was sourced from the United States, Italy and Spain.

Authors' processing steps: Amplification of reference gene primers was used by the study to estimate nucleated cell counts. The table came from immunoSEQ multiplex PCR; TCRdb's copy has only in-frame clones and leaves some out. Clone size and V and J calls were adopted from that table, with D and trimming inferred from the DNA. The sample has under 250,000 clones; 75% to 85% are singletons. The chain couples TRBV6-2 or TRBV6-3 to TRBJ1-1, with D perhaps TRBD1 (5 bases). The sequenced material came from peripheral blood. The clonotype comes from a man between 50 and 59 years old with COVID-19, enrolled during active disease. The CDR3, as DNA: TGTGCCAGCAGTTACACAACAGGGAACACTGAAGCTTTCTTT. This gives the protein CASSYTTGNTEAFF.